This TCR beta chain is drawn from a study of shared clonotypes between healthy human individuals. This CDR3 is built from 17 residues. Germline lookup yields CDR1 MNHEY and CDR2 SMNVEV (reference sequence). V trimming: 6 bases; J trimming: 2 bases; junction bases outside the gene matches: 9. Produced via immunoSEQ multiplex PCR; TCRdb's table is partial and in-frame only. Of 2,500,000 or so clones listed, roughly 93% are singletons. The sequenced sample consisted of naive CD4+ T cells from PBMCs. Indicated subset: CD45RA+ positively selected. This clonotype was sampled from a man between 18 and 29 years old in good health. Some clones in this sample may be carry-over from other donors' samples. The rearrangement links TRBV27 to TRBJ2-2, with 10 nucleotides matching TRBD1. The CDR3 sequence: CASSRPRQGANTGELFF. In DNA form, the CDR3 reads TGTGCCAGCAGCCGACCCCGACAGGGGGCAAACACCGGGGAGCTGTTTTTT.